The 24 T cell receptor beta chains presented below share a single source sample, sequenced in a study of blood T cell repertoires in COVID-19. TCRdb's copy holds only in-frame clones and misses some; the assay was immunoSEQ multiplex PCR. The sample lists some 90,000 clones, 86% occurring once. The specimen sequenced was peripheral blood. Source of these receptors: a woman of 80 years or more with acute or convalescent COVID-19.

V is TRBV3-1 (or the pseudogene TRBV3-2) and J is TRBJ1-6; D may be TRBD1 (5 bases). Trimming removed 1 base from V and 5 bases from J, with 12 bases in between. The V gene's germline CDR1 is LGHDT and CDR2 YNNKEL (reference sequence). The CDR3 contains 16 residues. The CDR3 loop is CASSQVAGTHNSPLHF. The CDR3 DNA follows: TGTGCCAGCAGCCAAGTGGCAGGGACTCATAATTCACCCCTCCACTTT.

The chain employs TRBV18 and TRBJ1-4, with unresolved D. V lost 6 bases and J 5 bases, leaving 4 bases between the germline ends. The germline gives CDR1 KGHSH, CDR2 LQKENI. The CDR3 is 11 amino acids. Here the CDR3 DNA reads TGTGCCAGCTCCCTAAATGAAAAACTGTTTTTT. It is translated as CASSLNEKLFF.

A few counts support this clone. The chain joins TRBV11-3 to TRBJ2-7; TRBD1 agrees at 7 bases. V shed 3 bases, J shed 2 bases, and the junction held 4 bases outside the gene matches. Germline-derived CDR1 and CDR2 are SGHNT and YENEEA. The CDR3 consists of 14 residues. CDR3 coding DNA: TGTGCCAGCAGCTTGGACAGGTGGGCCTACGAGCAGTACTTC. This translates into CASSLDRWAYEQYF. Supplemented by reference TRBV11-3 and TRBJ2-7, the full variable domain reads EAGVVQSPRYKIIEKKQPVAFWCNPISGHNTLYWYLQNLGQGPELLIRYENEEAVDDSQLPKDRFSAERLKGVDSTLKIQPAELGDSAVYLCASSLDRWAYEQYFGPGTRLTVT.

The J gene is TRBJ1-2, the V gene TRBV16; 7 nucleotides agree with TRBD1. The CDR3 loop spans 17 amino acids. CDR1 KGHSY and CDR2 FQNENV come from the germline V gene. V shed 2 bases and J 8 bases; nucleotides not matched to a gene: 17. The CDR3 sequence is CASSQPPGDSPLGGYTF. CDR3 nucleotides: TGTGCCAGCAGCCAACCCCCGGGGGACAGCCCTCTCGGGGGCTACACCTTC. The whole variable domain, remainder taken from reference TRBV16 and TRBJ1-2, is GEEVAQTPKHLVRGEGQKAKLYCAPIKGHSYVFWYQQVLKNEFKFLISFQNENVFDETGMPKERFSAKCLPNSPCSLEIQATKLEDSAVYFCASSQPPGDSPLGGYTFGSGTRLTVV.

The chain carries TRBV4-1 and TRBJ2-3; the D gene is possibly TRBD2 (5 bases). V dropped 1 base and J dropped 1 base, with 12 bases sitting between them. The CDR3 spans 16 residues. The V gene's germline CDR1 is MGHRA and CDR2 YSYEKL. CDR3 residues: CASSQGRLRGTDTQYF. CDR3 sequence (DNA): TGCGCCAGCAGCCAAGGGCGGCTGAGGGGCACAGATACGCAGTATTTT.

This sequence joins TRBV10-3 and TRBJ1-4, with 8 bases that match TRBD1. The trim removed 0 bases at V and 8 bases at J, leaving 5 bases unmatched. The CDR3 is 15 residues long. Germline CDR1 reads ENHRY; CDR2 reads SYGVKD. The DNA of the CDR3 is TGTGCCATCAGTGAGTCCGGACAGGGAGGCGAAAAACTGTTTTTT. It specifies CAISESGQGGEKLFF.

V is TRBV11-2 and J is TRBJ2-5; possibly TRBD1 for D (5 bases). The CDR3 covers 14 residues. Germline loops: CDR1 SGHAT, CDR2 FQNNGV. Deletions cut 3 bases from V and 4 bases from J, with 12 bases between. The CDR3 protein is CASSFYQGTETQYF. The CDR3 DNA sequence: TGTGCCAGCAGCTTTTACCAGGGTACAGAGACCCAGTACTTC.

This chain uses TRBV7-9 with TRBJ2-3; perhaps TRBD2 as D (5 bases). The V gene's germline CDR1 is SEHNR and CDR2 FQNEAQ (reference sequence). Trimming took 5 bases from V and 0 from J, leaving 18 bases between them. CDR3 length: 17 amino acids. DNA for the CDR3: TGTGCCAGCAGCGGTGGATTGCGGGCGCCCAGCACAGATACGCAGTATTTT. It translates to CASSGGLRAPSTDTQYF.

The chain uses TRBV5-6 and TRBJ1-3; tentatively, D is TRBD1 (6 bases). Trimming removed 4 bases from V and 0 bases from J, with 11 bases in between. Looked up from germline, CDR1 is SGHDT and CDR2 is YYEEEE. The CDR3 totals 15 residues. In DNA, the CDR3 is TGTGCCAGCAGCCGGACAGCGGTCTCTGGAAACACCATATATTTT. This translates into CASSRTAVSGNTIYF.

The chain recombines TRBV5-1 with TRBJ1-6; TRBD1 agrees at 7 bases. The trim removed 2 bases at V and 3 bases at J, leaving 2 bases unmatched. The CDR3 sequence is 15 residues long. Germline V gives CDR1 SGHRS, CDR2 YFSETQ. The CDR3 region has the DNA TGCGCCAGCAGCTTTGGGACAGACTATAATTCACCCCTCCACTTT. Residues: CASSFGTDYNSPLHF.

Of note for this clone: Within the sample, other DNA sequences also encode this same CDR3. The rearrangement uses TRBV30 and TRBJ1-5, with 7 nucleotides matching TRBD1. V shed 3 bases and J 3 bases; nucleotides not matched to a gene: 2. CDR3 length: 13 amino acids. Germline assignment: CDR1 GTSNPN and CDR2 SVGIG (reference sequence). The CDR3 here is CAWRGQLNQPQHF. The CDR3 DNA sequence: TGTGCCTGGAGGGGACAGCTCAATCAGCCCCAGCATTTT.

CDR3 coding DNA: TGTGCCAGCAGGCCCGGACAGGGATCCTACAATGAGCAGTTCTTC. Its translation: CASRPGQGSYNEQFF. J is TRBJ2-1 and V is TRBV6-5, with 8 bases matching TRBD1. This CDR3 has 15 amino acids. The germline V gene has CDR1 MNHEY and CDR2 SVGAGI. Trimming at V came to 6 bases and at J to 1 base, leaving 5 bases not matched to a gene.

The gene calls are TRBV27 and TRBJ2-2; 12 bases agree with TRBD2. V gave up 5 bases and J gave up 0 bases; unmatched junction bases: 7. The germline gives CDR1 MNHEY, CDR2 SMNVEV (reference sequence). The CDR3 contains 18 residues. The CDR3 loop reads CASSPWTSGDANTGELFF. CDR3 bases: TGTGCCAGCAGTCCGTGGACTAGCGGGGACGCGAACACCGGGGAGCTGTTTTTT.

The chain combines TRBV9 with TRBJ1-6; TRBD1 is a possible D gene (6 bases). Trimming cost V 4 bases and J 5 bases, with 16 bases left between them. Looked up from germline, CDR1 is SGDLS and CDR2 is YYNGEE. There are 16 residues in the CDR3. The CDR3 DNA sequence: TGTGCCAGCAGCCAAGGGGCGGGGGGCGATAATTCACCCCTCCACTTT. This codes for CASSQGAGGDNSPLHF. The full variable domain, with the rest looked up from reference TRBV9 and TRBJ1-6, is DSGVTQTPKHLITATGQRVTLRCSPRSGDLSVYWYQQSLDQGLQFLIQYYNGEERAKGNILERFSAQQFPDLHSELNLSSLELGDSALYFCASSQGAGGDNSPLHFGNGTRLTVT.

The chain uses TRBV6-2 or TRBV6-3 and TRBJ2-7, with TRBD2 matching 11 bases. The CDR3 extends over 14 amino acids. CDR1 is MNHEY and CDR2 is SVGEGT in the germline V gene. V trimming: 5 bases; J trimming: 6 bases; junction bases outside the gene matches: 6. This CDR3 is CASSARTSGLEQYF. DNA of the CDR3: TGTGCCAGCAGTGCTAGGACTAGCGGGCTCGAGCAGTACTTC.

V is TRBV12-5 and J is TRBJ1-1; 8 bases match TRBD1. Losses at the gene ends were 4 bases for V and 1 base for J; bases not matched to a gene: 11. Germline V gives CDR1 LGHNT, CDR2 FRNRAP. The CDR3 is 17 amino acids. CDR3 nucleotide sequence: TGTGCTAGTGGTTCTGACAGGGGCCCAACTCGGAACACTGAAGCTTTCTTT. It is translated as CASGSDRGPTRNTEAFF. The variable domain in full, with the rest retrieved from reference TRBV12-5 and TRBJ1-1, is DARVTQTPRHKVTEMGQEVTMRCQPILGHNTVFWYRQTMMQGLELLAYFRNRAPLDDSGMPKDRFSAEMPDATLATLKIQPSEPRDSAVYFCASGSDRGPTRNTEAFFGQGTRLTVV.

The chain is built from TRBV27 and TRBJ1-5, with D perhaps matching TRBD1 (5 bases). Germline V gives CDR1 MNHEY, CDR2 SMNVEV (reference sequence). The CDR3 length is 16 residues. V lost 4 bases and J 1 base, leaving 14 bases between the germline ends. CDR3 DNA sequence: TGTGCCAGCAGTTCCCTGGGGGGGAAGAGCAATCAGCCCCAGCATTTT. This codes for CASSSLGGKSNQPQHF.

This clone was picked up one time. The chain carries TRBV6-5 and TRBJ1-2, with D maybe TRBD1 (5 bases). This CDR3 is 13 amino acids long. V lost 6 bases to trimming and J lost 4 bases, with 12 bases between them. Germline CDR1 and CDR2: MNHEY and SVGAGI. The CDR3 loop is CASSRGEGYGYTF. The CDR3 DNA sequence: TGTGCCAGCAGCCGAGGGGAGGGCTATGGCTACACCTTC.

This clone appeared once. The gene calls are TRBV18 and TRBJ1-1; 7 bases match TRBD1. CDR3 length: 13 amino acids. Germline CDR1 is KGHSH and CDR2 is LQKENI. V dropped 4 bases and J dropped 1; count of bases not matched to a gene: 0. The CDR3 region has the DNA TGTGCCAGCTCACGGGACAGGAACACTGAAGCTTTCTTT. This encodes CASSRDRNTEAFF.

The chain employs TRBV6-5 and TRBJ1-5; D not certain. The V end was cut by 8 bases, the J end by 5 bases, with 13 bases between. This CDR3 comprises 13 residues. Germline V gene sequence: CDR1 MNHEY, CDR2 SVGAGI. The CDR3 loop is CASQRGTDQPQHF. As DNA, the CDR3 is TGTGCCAGCCAACGGGGAACGGATCAGCCCCAGCATTTT.

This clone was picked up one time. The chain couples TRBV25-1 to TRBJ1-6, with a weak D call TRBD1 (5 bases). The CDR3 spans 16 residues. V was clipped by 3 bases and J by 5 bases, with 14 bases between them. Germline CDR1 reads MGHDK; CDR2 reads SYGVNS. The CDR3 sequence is CASSEVRGGDNSPLHF. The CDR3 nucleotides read TGTGCCAGCAGTGAGGTGCGGGGGGGGGATAATTCACCCCTCCACTTT.

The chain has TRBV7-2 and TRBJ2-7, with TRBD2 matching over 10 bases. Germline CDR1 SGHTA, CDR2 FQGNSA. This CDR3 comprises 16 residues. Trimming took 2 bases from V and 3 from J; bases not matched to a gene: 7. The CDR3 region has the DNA TGTGCCAGCAGCTTATTAGGGACTAGCGTCGGCTACGAGCAGTACTTC. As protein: CASSLLGTSVGYEQYF.

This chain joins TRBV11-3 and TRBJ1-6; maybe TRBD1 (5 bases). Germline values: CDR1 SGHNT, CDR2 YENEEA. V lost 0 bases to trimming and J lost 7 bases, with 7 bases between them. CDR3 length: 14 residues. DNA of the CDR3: TGTGCCAGCAGCTTAGACAGGGAAAATTCACCCCTCCACTTT. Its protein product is CASSLDRENSPLHF.

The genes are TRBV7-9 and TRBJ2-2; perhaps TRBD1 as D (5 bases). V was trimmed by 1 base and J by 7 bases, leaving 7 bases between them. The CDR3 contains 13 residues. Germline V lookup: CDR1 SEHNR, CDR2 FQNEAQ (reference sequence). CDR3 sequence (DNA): TGTGCCAGCAGCTTAGGGGGCGGCGGGGAGCTGTTTTTT. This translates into CASSLGGGGELFF.